This T cell receptor (beta chain) emerged from a study of shared clonotypes between healthy human individuals. Study conclusions and caveats: Sampling covered nothing but blood. Tissue TCR repertoires likely differ from those found in blood. A generally larger estimated richness was seen in naive subsets than in memory subsets.

To note about this clone: What it binds is not known.

Donation came from healthy HIV-negative adults that had no recent acute infections or vaccinations. Genomic DNA of each subset was evenly split across several immunoSEQ plates. The protocol was immunoSEQ multiplex PCR, while the TCRdb copy is restricted to in-frame clones and leaves out a portion. The repertoire holds a few million clones, 80% to 95% seen once, with under 0.45% in the top ten. Germline lookup yields CDR1 LGHNA and CDR2 YSLEER. The CDR3 consists of 15 residues. V lost 1 base to trimming and J lost 2 bases; unmatched junction nucleotides: 2. The sequencing input was naive CD4+ T cells from PBMCs. Subset noted: CD45RA+ positively selected. V usage is TRBV4-3 and J usage is TRBJ1-3; 7 bases align to TRBD1. This TCR derives from a young man in good health. Some clones in this sample may be carry-over from other donors' samples. CDR3 loop: CASSQGTGPGNTIYF. Here the CDR3 DNA reads TGCGCCAGCAGCCAAGGGACAGGCCCTGGAAACACCATATATTTT.